This TCR beta chain appears in the sequencing data of a study of a mutant IDH1 vaccine in newly diagnosed glioma. This clone was observed a handful of times. Its antigen is as yet unknown. Method: immunoSEQ multiplex PCR; TCRdb's copy keeps in-frame clones and lacks some. The sample carries approximately 66,000 clones, 75% to 90% recorded once. Germline V gene data show CDR1 as LNHDA and CDR2 as SQIVND (reference sequence). Trimming at V came to 3 bases and at J to 8 bases, leaving 4 bases not matched to a gene. This CDR3 comprises 13 residues. Time point denoted: week 23, last vaccination. Doses consisted of 300 ug of mutant IDH1 20-mer peptide each, paired with topical imiquimod.

The source material was PBMCs, sampled from a glioma patient whose treatment included an IDH1 peptide vaccine. The sequence derives from a man aged 18 to 30 with glioma. The chain joins TRBV19 to TRBJ1-2, with 9 bases identical to TRBD1. CDR3 region: CASSMNRGHGYTF. The CDR3 DNA is TGTGCCAGTAGTATGAACAGGGGGCACGGCTACACCTTC.